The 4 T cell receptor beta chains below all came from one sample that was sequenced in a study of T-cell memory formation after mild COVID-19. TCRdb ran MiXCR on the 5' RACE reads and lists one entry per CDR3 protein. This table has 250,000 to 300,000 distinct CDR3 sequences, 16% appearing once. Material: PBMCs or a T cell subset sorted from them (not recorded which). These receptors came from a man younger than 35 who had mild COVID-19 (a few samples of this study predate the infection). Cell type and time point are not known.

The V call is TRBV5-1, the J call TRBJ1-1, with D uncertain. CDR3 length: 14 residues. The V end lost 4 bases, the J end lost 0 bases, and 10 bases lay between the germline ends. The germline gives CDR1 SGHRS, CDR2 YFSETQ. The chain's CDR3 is CASSPGPMNTEAFF. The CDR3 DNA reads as TGCGCCAGCAGCCCCGGGCCGATGAACACTGAAGCTTTCTTT.

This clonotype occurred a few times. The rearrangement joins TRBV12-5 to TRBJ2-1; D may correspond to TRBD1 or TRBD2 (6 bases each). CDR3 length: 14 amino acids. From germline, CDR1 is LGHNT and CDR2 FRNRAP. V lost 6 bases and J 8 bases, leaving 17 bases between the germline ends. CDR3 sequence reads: CASGARGGLDEQFF. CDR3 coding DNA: TGTGCTAGTGGAGCGAGAGGGGGGCTGGATGAGCAGTTCTTC. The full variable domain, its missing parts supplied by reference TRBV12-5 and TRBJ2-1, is DARVTQTPRHKVTEMGQEVTMRCQPILGHNTVFWYRQTMMQGLELLAYFRNRAPLDDSGMPKDRFSAEMPDATLATLKIQPSEPRDSAVYFCASGARGGLDEQFFGPGTRLTVL.

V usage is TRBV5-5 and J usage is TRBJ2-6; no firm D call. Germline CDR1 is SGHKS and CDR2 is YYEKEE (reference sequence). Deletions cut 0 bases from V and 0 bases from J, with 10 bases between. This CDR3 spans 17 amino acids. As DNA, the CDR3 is TGTGCCAGCAGCTTGGTTGGCACCTTCTCTGGGGCCAACGTCCTGACTTTC. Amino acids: CASSLVGTFSGANVLTF.

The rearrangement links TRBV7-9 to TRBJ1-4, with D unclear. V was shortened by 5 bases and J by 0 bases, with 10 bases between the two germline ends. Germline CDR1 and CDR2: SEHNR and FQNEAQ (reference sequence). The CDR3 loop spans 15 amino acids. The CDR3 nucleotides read TGTGCCAGCAGCCAAGCCCTAGCAACTAATGAAAAACTGTTTTTT. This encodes CASSQALATNEKLFF.